The T cell receptor (beta chain) under discussion was sequenced for a study of blood T cell repertoires in COVID-19. Looking at the study overall: Material from acute and convalescent COVID-19 was sourced from the United States, Italy and Spain. From T cells, B-cell-depleted T cells, or PBMCs came the material, which was cDNA or gDNA.

Study processing details: Amplification from reference gene primers served as the basis for estimated nucleated cell counts. Libraries were prepared by immunoSEQ multiplex PCR; TCRdb keeps only in-frame clonotypes and omits some of them. D and trimming come from the DNA, and the V and J calls and clone size come from that table. The repertoire holds tens of thousands of clones, with around four fifths as singletons. The CDR3 runs to 12 residues. V dropped 1 base and J dropped 7 bases, with 8 bases sitting between them. Germline V lookup: CDR1 MDHEN, CDR2 SYDVKM. Sequencing input: peripheral blood. V and J are TRBV28 and TRBJ2-7; tentatively, D is TRBD2 (6 bases). The sequence was obtained from a human donor in a cohort sampled during active COVID-19. The CDR3 region has the DNA TGTGCCAGCAGTTTATCCGGGGGTGAGCAGTACTTC. The encoded protein is CASSLSGGEQYF. The full variable domain, in which reference TRBV28 and TRBJ2-7 provide the parts outside the CDR3, is DVKVTQSSRYLVKRTGEKVFLECVQDMDHENMFWYRQDPGLGLRLIYFSYDVKMKEKGDIPEGYSVSREKKERFSLILESASTNQTSMYLCASSLSGGEQYFGPGTRLTVT.